This T cell receptor beta chain emerged from a study of blood T cell repertoires in COVID-19 (dated by TCRdb to the early 2020s). With respect to the entire study: Collaborator samples came from the United States, Italy and Spain and covered acute and convalescent phases of COVID-19. HLA class I and class II types, where available, came from metadata supplied by the sample provider rather than from assay-based typing. A freely available public database, intended as a resource for researchers studying the immune response to SARS-CoV-2, is where the repertoires were released. Subjects who had been exposed to COVID-19, were actively infected with it, or had recovered from it provided the deeply sampled blood TCRbeta repertoires that made up the dataset. The material from the prospective study consisted of cDNA or gDNA derived from T cells, B-cell-depleted T cells, or PBMCs. Samples came from the ongoing ImmuneRACE study (first 160 participants) plus 1,254 subjects from 6 global collaborators. Sample metadata almost always included a de-identified subject ID, COVID-19 status, age in years and sex.

TCRbeta CDR3 regions were amplified from genomic DNA by means of the immunoSEQ Assay, a bias-controlled multiplex PCR. The authors' analysis ran thus. The number of nucleated cells in each sample was estimated by amplification of reference gene primers within the assay. To quantify the absolute abundance of each unique TCRbeta CDR3 rearrangement, sequence reads were collapsed and filtered. For each sample, productive Simpson clonality was calculated by taking the square root of Simpson's diversity index across productive rearrangements. TCRdb carries this immuneACCESS record with in-frame sequences only. Its versions omit some clonotypes, under half of them owing to an unresolved V gene in the studies checked, with the rest unexplained. The V and J calls and clone size are taken from that table; D and trimming were inferred from the DNA. A total of about 170,000 clones appear in this sample, 83% of them only once. The ten largest clones take up roughly a fifth of the sample.

Details on this clone: Its antigen is unknown. Base-call qualities are not available, and no considerably larger clone is one nucleotide away.

Findings and caveats that apply to the study as a whole: The quantity of clinical and demographic metadata differed by source and by participant and was supplied without curation.

A second Seattle source provided samples from volunteer blood donors who had recovered from COVID-19. Whole blood was collected in K2EDTA tubes by collaborating institutions according to the institutions' own protocols. Collaborator samples were shipped for TCRbeta analysis as frozen whole blood, isolated PBMCs, or DNA extracted from either sample type. The germline V gene specifies SGHTA as CDR1 and FQGNSA as CDR2. Including the terminal cysteine and phenylalanine, the CDR3 comprises 14 residues. Only the CDR3 portion is preserved as DNA: 42 bases, with reading frame beginning at the first base. The germline V end is reduced by 4 bases and the J end by 7 bases; junction bases left unmatched: 7.

The V gene is TRBV7-2 and the J gene is TRBJ2-1; a stretch of 7 junction bases matches TRBD2. This receptor was identified in a woman between 65 and 79 years old who had recovered from COVID-19. Specimen: peripheral blood. The CDR3 in this case is CASSSQTSRNEQFF. The DNA reads as follows: TGTGCCAGCAGCTCACAGACTAGCCGTAATGAGCAGTTCTTC.